Below, 7 T cell receptor beta chains from the same sample are listed, as sequenced in a study of Ad26.COV2.S vaccination and SARS-CoV-2 variants. TCRdb keeps only in-frame clones here, not all; method: immunoSEQ multiplex PCR. The sample shows about 350,000 clones, roughly nine tenths of them seen only once. The treatment here: 15 to 20 received Ad26.COV2.S at low or high dose, single or two shots; about 5 received placebo; per-sample allocation not given. Sampling took place 63 days after the first vaccine or placebo injection. This material consisted of peripheral blood, taken in a trial of Ad26.COV2.S vaccine versus placebo. These receptors all stem from a person between 18 and 65 years old who received the Ad26.COV2.S COVID-19 vaccine or a placebo.

This clone is a singleton in its sample. The chain links TRBV14 to TRBJ2-7; D gene ambiguous. The V end was cut by 1 base, the J end by 0 bases, with 16 bases between. CDR1 is SGHDN and CDR2 is FVKESK in the germline V gene. The CDR3 covers 17 residues. CDR3 residues: CASSQARWPGSSYEQYF. CDR3 nucleotides: TGTGCCAGCAGCCAAGCCCGATGGCCGGGTAGCTCCTACGAGCAGTACTTC.

The rearrangement uses TRBV28 and TRBJ1-3; D not certain. This CDR3 contains 11 residues. Germline V gene lookup returns CDR1 MDHEN and CDR2 SYDVKM. The V and J ends lost 8 bases and 4 bases respectively, with 6 bases between them. In DNA, the CDR3 is TGTGCCAGCTTAGGGGGAAACACCATATATTTT. It encodes CASLGGNTIYF.

The rearrangement joins TRBV28 to TRBJ2-6, with D possibly being TRBD1 (5 bases). This CDR3 spans 16 amino acids. Trimming took off 2 bases at V and 3 bases at J, with 11 bases between the two ends. The V gene's germline CDR1 is MDHEN and CDR2 SYDVKM. The CDR3 DNA follows: TGTGCCAGCAGTTTAGTGAGAAGGGGTGGGGCCAACGTCCTGACTTTC. Its protein is CASSLVRRGGANVLTF.

V gene TRBV19 combines with J gene TRBJ1-1; D remains ambiguous. This CDR3 spans 12 amino acids. Between the trimmed V and J ends, which lost 10 bases and 0 bases, there was a span of 9 bases. CDR1 and CDR2 (germline): LNHDA, SQIVND (reference sequence). As DNA, the CDR3 is TGTGCCACTAGCACAGTGAACACTGAAGCTTTCTTT. It translates to CATSTVNTEAFF.

The chain couples TRBV25-1 to TRBJ1-2, with D possibly TRBD1 on 6 matching bases. V lost 6 bases to trimming and J lost 9 bases, with 17 bases between them. Germline CDR1 MGHDK, CDR2 SYGVNS. The CDR3 consists of 13 residues. CDR3 region: CASSLRGGGSYTF. As DNA, the CDR3 is TGTGCCAGCAGCCTCCGAGGGGGGGGAAGCTACACCTTC.

The chain has TRBV19 and TRBJ2-5; D might be TRBD1 or TRBD2, each matching 5 bases. With 5 bases removed from V and 5 bases from J, the gap between germline ends came to 12 bases. Germline CDR1 reads LNHDA; CDR2 reads SQIVND (reference sequence). The CDR3 runs to 13 residues. The CDR3 DNA reads as TGTGCCAGTAGTCCAAGTGGGGACGAGACCCAGTACTTC. It yields the protein CASSPSGDETQYF.

V gene TRBV9 combines with J gene TRBJ2-3; TRBD2 matches 8 bases. This CDR3 has 14 residues. Germline V gene sequence: CDR1 SGDLS, CDR2 YYNGEE. The V segment lost 5 bases and the J segment 3 bases; nucleotides outside the gene matches: 5. The DNA of the CDR3 is TGTGCCAGCAGTCGGGGGGGCGGTACAGATACGCAGTATTTT. Amino acids: CASSRGGGTDTQYF.